This TCR beta chain was found in a study of OX40 agonist ivuxolimab in advanced cancers. Study-level findings and limits: Expanded peripheral T cells had an undetermined antigen specificity. Clones of CD4+ and CD8+ blood T cells grew by week 6 at doses of 0.1 to 3.0 mg/kg. Low clonal expansion, among the lowest seen, marked partial responders at 0.1-3.0 mg/kg.

CDR3 size: 16 residues. The germline V gene encodes CDR1 SQVTM and CDR2 ANQGSEA. Trimming pared 4 bases from V and 1 base from J, leaving 19 bases between. Blood specimens came from baseline, cycle 4 day 1, and cycle 7 day 1. The table came from immunoSEQ multiplex PCR; TCRdb's copy has only in-frame clones and leaves some out. The table includes tens of thousands of clones, roughly 78% detected once. A note on this clone: Its antigen remains unknown.

The chain combines TRBV29-1 with TRBJ1-1, with TRBD1 as a possible D gene (5 bases). Source: CD4+ or CD8+ T cells sorted from blood, taken in a trial of the OX40 agonist ivuxolimab. This TCR was sampled from an adult with an advanced solid tumor such as melanoma, head and neck, liver or kidney cancer. The CDR3, as DNA: TGCAGCGTTGTAGTTGCGGGGGTTGGAACGAACACTGAAGCTTTCTTT. Encoded protein: CSVVVAGVGTNTEAFF.